What follows are 14 T cell receptor beta chains derived from one specimen sequenced in a study of T cell repertoires in cytomegalovirus infection. Using its own MiXCR run on the reads, TCRdb lists one record per CDR3 protein. This sample has fewer than 250,000 distinct CDR3 sequences, with approximately 22% found just once. The specimen sequenced was CD8+ T cells from PBMCs. These receptor sequences come from a human donor in good health (CMV status not recorded). Some clones in this sample may be carry-over from other donors' samples.

The table lists this clonotype with many counts. The chain links TRBV28 to TRBJ2-2, with D unclear. The germline V and J ends were trimmed by 4 bases and 6 bases, with 12 bases remaining between them. Germline V gene data show CDR1 as MDHEN and CDR2 as SYDVKM. The CDR3 has 14 amino acids. CDR3 DNA sequence: TGTGCCAGCAGTTCTCCCGGGTCCCCCGGGGAGCTGTTTTTT. Protein product: CASSSPGSPGELFF.

This clonotype was observed many times. This chain connects TRBV2 to TRBJ2-5; possibly TRBD1 for D (5 bases). The germline V gene encodes CDR1 SNHLY and CDR2 FYNNEI. CDR3 length: 16 residues. The V end was cut by 6 bases, the J end by 2 bases, with 19 bases between. CDR3 nucleotides: TGTGCCAGCAGGGCGCTTGTTGTGGGGCAGCAAGAGACCCAGTACTTC. Protein: CASRALVVGQQETQYF.

This chain links TRBV10-3 with TRBJ1-1, with D uncertain. With 4 bases removed from V and 10 bases from J, the gap between germline ends came to 10 bases. The CDR3 runs 11 residues. Germline V lookup: CDR1 ENHRY, CDR2 SYGVKD. The CDR3 DNA sequence: TGTGCCATCAGTGGGCCATCCGGAGCTTTCTTT. This sequence encodes CAISGPSGAFF.

Details on this clonotype: A much larger clone lies one base from this, so it may be a read error. Lacking the conserved final phenylalanine or tryptophan, this CDR3 likely reflects a read error. The CDR3 loop is CASSFRRDFFTDTQYS. CDR3 in DNA: TGTGCCAGCAGTTTCCGCCGGGACTTCTTCACAGATACGCAGTATTCT. The chain recombines TRBV28 with TRBJ2-3, with D tentatively TRBD2 (6 bases). This CDR3 is 16 amino acids long. Germline values: CDR1 MDHEN, CDR2 SYDVKM. V was clipped by 3 bases and J by 2 bases, with 15 bases between them.

This CDR3 is CASNGQFQETQYF. In DNA form, the CDR3 reads TGTGCCAGCAACGGTCAGTTTCAAGAGACCCAGTACTTC. The chain employs TRBV2 and TRBJ2-5; unclear D gene. V shed 7 bases and J shed 2 bases, with 11 bases lying between them. The CDR3 runs 13 residues. Germline CDR1 SNHLY, CDR2 FYNNEI.

This clonotype has ten or more counts. The chain employs TRBV7-2 and TRBJ2-2; TRBD2 aligns across 8 bases. Unmatched junction bases numbered 7, after V lost 2 bases and J lost 5 bases. CDR3 length equals 16 residues. In germline, CDR1 is SGHTA, CDR2 FQGNSA. DNA for the CDR3: TGTGCCAGCAGCTTAAACGGGGGGGCCTGGACCGGGGAGCTGTTTTTT. It is translated as CASSLNGGAWTGELFF. The whole variable domain, filled in from reference TRBV7-2 and TRBJ2-2, reads GAGVSQSPSNKVTEKGKDVELRCDPISGHTALYWYRQSLGQGLEFLIYFQGNSAPDKSGLPSDRFSAERTGGSVSTLTIQRTQQEDSAVYLCASSLNGGAWTGELFFGEGSRLTVL.

This chain joins TRBV3-1 and TRBJ2-1, with 7 bases matching TRBD1. V was clipped by 1 base and J by 2 bases; unmatched bases: 5. The germline V gene encodes CDR1 LGHDT and CDR2 YNNKEL (reference sequence). The CDR3 has 16 amino acids. CDR3 protein: CASSQGTGDTYNEQFF. The CDR3 DNA is TGTGCCAGCAGCCAAGGTACAGGGGACACCTACAATGAGCAGTTCTTC.

This clonotype was observed at least ten times. This rearrangement joins TRBV4-1 to TRBJ2-1; possibly TRBD2 for D (6 bases). This CDR3 region has 15 residues. Germline values: CDR1 MGHRA, CDR2 YSYEKL. V lost 4 bases and J lost 10, with 20 bases in between. The CDR3 loop is CASSRSGGLVKEQFF. CDR3 coding DNA: TGCGCCAGCAGCCGTTCCGGGGGTTTGGTGAAGGAGCAGTTCTTC.

The DNA of the CDR3 is TGTGCCAGCAGTTTTGGGATCTACTACGAGCAGTACTTC. It translates to CASSFGIYYEQYF. This chain joins TRBV6-2 or TRBV6-3 and TRBJ2-7; no firm D call. V lost 4 bases and J 3 bases, leaving 10 bases between the germline ends. The CDR3 extends over 13 amino acids. From germline, CDR1 is MNHEY and CDR2 SVGEGT.

In this sample, this clonotype turned up a few times. J is TRBJ2-2 and V is TRBV4-1; D is unclear. Deletions cut 1 base from V and 1 base from J, with 10 bases between. The CDR3 runs 16 residues. Germline V CDR1 and CDR2: MGHRA, YSYEKL. The CDR3: CASSQGTGGNTGELFF. The CDR3 DNA reads TGCGCCAGCAGCCAAGGGACCGGCGGGAACACCGGGGAGCTGTTTTTT.

The chain uses TRBV9 and TRBJ1-1, with 11 bases fitting TRBD1. After removal of 3 bases from V and 4 bases from J, the junction contained 2 bases not matched to a gene. Germline CDR1 SGDLS, CDR2 YYNGEE. CDR3 length: 14 residues. The CDR3 is CASSAGTGGTEAFF. CDR3 nucleotide sequence: TGTGCCAGCAGCGCCGGGACAGGGGGCACTGAAGCTTTCTTT.

The rearrangement joins TRBV9 to TRBJ2-2; no reliable D call. Trimming pared 0 bases from V and 4 bases from J, leaving 7 bases between. Germline V CDR1 and CDR2: SGDLS, YYNGEE. The CDR3 extends over 14 amino acids. CDR3 DNA: TGTGCCAGCAGCGTAGCTGCGATCACCGGGGAGCTGTTTTTT. Protein: CASSVAAITGELFF.

There are many counts of this clonotype. The gene calls are TRBV7-9 and TRBJ2-1; tentatively, D is TRBD1 (5 bases). Germline V gene data show CDR1 as SEHNR and CDR2 as FQNEAQ (reference sequence). Trimming shortened V by 5 bases and J by 11 bases, and 19 bases separated the two germline ends. The CDR3 is 14 amino acids. The DNA for the CDR3 is TGTGCCAGCAGCGGGGCCCCGGCTCCCACCAAGCAGTTCTTC. As protein: CASSGAPAPTKQFF.

This clonotype was detected only a few times. The chain joins TRBV4-1 to TRBJ2-1, with 7 bases matching TRBD2. CDR1 and CDR2 (germline): MGHRA, YSYEKL. The junction had 5 bases not matched to a gene; V was cut back by 0 bases and J by 3 bases. The CDR3 loop spans 16 amino acids. CDR3 protein: CASSQDQSGDYNEQFF. In nucleotides, the CDR3 is TGCGCCAGCAGCCAAGATCAGAGCGGGGACTACAATGAGCAGTTCTTC.